Presented here are 20 T cell receptor beta chains from one specimen sequenced in a study of T cell responses to AZD1222 COVID-19 vaccine. Sequenced by immunoSEQ multiplex PCR; TCRdb stores in-frame clones only, minus some. This repertoire shows 200,000 to 250,000 clones, 90% to 95% found once; its top ten account for around 1.7%. The starting material was peripheral blood, obtained 28 days after the second dose of the MenACWY control vaccine. The receptor source for this set is an adult who received the MenACWY meningococcal vaccine as a control.

This sequence joins TRBV24-1 and TRBJ1-1; possible D gene TRBD1, 5 bases. The germline gives CDR1 KGHDR, CDR2 SFDVKD. This CDR3 contains 16 residues. V gave up 2 bases and J gave up 5 bases, with 17 bases separating them. The CDR3 DNA is TGTGCCACCAGTGATTCTGGGGCGCGCGGGGGGACTGAAGCTTTCTTT. Its protein product is CATSDSGARGGTEAFF.

CDR3 sequence (DNA): TGTGCCACCAGCAGAGAGCCACGGACGAGAGAGACAGATACGCAGTATTTT. Translation gives CATSREPRTRETDTQYF. The chain uses TRBV15 and TRBJ2-3; D is uncertain. Trimming pared 0 bases from V and 3 bases from J, leaving 16 bases between. Germline V CDR1 and CDR2: LNHNV, YYDKDF (reference sequence). The CDR3 extends over 17 amino acids.

The chain carries TRBV9 and TRBJ2-5, with 10 bases lining up with TRBD2. V lost 3 bases, J lost 3 bases, and 8 bases stayed unmatched. Looked up from germline, CDR1 is SGDLS and CDR2 is YYNGEE. The CDR3 is 16 amino acids. The CDR3 here is CASSAPPGTSEETQYF. The CDR3 DNA sequence: TGTGCCAGCAGCGCTCCACCCGGGACTAGCGAAGAGACCCAGTACTTC.

The gene calls are TRBV10-3 and TRBJ2-1; no definite D call. This CDR3 is 16 amino acids long. Germline CDR1 and CDR2: ENHRY and SYGVKD. With 5 bases removed from V and 5 bases from J, the gap between germline ends came to 19 bases. This CDR3 is CAISYLSRVVHNEQFF. CDR3 DNA sequence: TGTGCCATCAGTTACCTCTCCCGCGTAGTCCACAATGAGCAGTTCTTC.

J is TRBJ2-3 and V is TRBV27, with D possibly matching TRBD2 (7 bases). Trimming cost V 5 bases and J 2 bases, with 20 bases left between them. The germline gives CDR1 MNHEY, CDR2 SMNVEV (reference sequence). This CDR3 has 17 amino acids. The CDR3 DNA follows: TGTGCCAGCAGTCCATCTGACGCGGGGGCGTACACAGATACGCAGTATTTT. Protein: CASSPSDAGAYTDTQYF.

CDR3 sequence reads: CAWSADTTDQPQHF. CDR3 coding DNA: TGTGCCTGGAGCGCGGACACCACGGATCAGCCCCAGCATTTT. This rearrangement joins TRBV30 to TRBJ1-5; weak D call: TRBD1 (5 bases). Looked up from germline, CDR1 is GTSNPN and CDR2 is SVGIG (reference sequence). The CDR3 consists of 14 residues. V was trimmed by 3 bases and J by 5 bases, leaving 14 bases between them.

Only one count was recorded for this clone. V is TRBV5-4 and J is TRBJ1-1, with TRBD1 as a possible D gene (5 bases). V dropped 0 bases and J dropped 0 bases, with 9 bases sitting between them. Germline CDR1 reads SGHNT; CDR2 reads YYREEE (reference sequence). This CDR3 contains 15 residues. CDR3 sequence reads: CASSLGGRVNTEAFF. For the CDR3, the DNA is TGTGCCAGCAGCTTGGGGGGCAGGGTGAACACTGAAGCTTTCTTT. Drawing the rest from reference TRBV5-4 and TRBJ1-1, the complete variable domain is ETGVTQSPTHLIKTRGQQVTLRCSSQSGHNTVSWYQQALGQGPQFIFQYYREEENGRGNFPPRFSGLQFPNYSSELNVNALELDDSALYLCASSLGGRVNTEAFFGQGTRLTVV.

The chain combines TRBV14 with TRBJ2-7; possible D gene TRBD1, 6 bases. V was cut by 5 bases and J by 4 bases, with 12 bases left in between. The CDR3 is 13 residues long. Germline CDR1 and CDR2: SGHDN and FVKESK. CDR3 DNA sequence: TGTGCCAGCAGCGAGATACAGGGTTACGAGCAGTACTTC. Amino acid sequence: CASSEIQGYEQYF.

The chain has TRBV6-5 and TRBJ1-6, with TRBD1 identical over 8 bases. CDR1 MNHEY and CDR2 SVGAGI come from the germline V gene. Germline trimming cut 7 bases from V and 10 bases from J; bases unmatched to any gene: 3. The CDR3 totals 12 residues. The CDR3 DNA sequence: TGTGCCAGCACCAGGGGGCAGTCACCCCTCCACTTT. This codes for CASTRGQSPLHF.

J is TRBJ2-7 and V is TRBV5-1, with a weak D call TRBD1 (6 bases). From germline, CDR1 is SGHRS and CDR2 YFSETQ. The CDR3 runs to 13 residues. The ends were cut back, 4 bases at V and 4 bases at J, with 12 bases in the middle. CDR3 in amino acids: CASSGDRRYEQYF. The CDR3 coding sequence is TGCGCCAGCAGCGGCGACAGGAGGTACGAGCAGTACTTC.

Points on this clone: Other DNA sequences in the same sample also yield this CDR3. J is TRBJ2-5 and V is TRBV27; 8 positions match TRBD2. This CDR3 spans 14 amino acids. Per the germline V gene, CDR1 is MNHEY and CDR2 is SMNVEV (reference sequence). V was pared by 3 bases and J by 5 bases, with 5 bases of the junction left unmatched. The CDR3 coding sequence is TGTGCCAGCAGTTTCTCGGGGGGGCAGGAGACCCAGTACTTC. Translation gives CASSFSGGQETQYF.

The CDR3 region has the DNA TGTGCCAGCAGCCAAGATTTAGCGGGACCCTACGAGCAGTACTTC. This sequence encodes CASSQDLAGPYEQYF. V usage is TRBV3-1 (or the pseudogene TRBV3-2) and J usage is TRBJ2-7, with 8 positions matching TRBD2. J was trimmed by 2 bases and V by 0 bases; bases with no gene match: 3. The CDR3 is 15 amino acids. Germline CDR1 and CDR2: LGHDT and YNNKEL (reference sequence).

The V call is TRBV24-1, the J call TRBJ1-1, with 7 positions matching TRBD1. Germline-derived CDR1 and CDR2 are KGHDR and SFDVKD. The V segment lost 2 bases and the J segment 1 base; nucleotides outside the gene matches: 6. This CDR3 region has 16 residues. DNA of the CDR3: TGTGCCACCAGTGATTCCACAGGGGTCAGGAACACTGAAGCTTTCTTT. Protein sequence: CATSDSTGVRNTEAFF.

The J gene is TRBJ2-2, the V gene TRBV28; D gene uncertain. With 6 bases removed from V and 2 bases from J, the gap between germline ends came to 19 bases. This CDR3 comprises 17 residues. Per the germline V gene, CDR1 is MDHEN and CDR2 is SYDVKM. The CDR3 is CASRTLWPGFNTGELFF. In DNA form, the CDR3 reads TGTGCCAGCAGGACCTTGTGGCCTGGATTTAACACCGGGGAGCTGTTTTTT.

The chain links TRBV5-1 to TRBJ1-1; TRBD1 might be the D (5 bases). This CDR3 region has 15 residues. V lost 0 bases to trimming and J lost 1 base, with 10 bases between them. CDR1 and CDR2 from the germline V gene are SGHRS and YFSETQ. The CDR3 is CASSLDGRENTEAFF. The CDR3 DNA reads as TGCGCCAGCAGCTTGGACGGCAGGGAGAACACTGAAGCTTTCTTT.

This sequence joins TRBV4-3 and TRBJ1-2; D gene unclear. The germline CDR1 and CDR2 sequences are LGHNA and YSLEER. This CDR3 has 15 residues. The V end lost 1 base, the J end lost 2 bases, and 11 bases lay between the germline ends. The CDR3 sequence is CASSQAPRENYGYTF. CDR3 nucleotide sequence: TGCGCCAGCAGCCAAGCCCCCCGCGAAAACTATGGCTACACCTTC.

V usage is TRBV7-2 and J usage is TRBJ2-7; D is undetermined. The CDR3 runs 13 residues. Germline values: CDR1 SGHTA, CDR2 FQGNSA. The V and J ends lost 0 bases and 3 bases respectively, with 6 bases between them. The chain's CDR3 is CASSLADGYEQYF. Here the CDR3 DNA reads TGTGCCAGCAGCTTAGCAGATGGCTACGAGCAGTACTTC. Filled out from reference TRBV7-2 and TRBJ2-7, the complete variable domain reads GAGVSQSPSNKVTEKGKDVELRCDPISGHTALYWYRQSLGQGLEFLIYFQGNSAPDKSGLPSDRFSAERTGGSVSTLTIQRTQQEDSAVYLCASSLADGYEQYFGPGTRLTVT.

The chain combines TRBV9 with TRBJ2-5, with D possibly being TRBD1 (5 bases). The CDR3 runs 14 residues. Germline assignment: CDR1 SGDLS and CDR2 YYNGEE. Trimming cost V 0 bases and J 5 bases, with 11 bases left between them. The CDR3 sequence: CASSVGGARETQYF. The CDR3, as DNA: TGTGCCAGCAGCGTAGGGGGCGCACGGGAGACCCAGTACTTC. Based on the CDR3 plus reference TRBV9 and TRBJ2-5, the full variable domain is DSGVTQTPKHLITATGQRVTLRCSPRSGDLSVYWYQQSLDQGLQFLIQYYNGEERAKGNILERFSAQQFPDLHSELNLSSLELGDSALYFCASSVGGARETQYFGPGTRLLVL.

The chain uses TRBV7-9 and TRBJ2-5; D is ambiguous. Germline V CDR1 and CDR2: SEHNR, FQNEAQ (reference sequence). The CDR3 is 12 residues long. Trimming stripped 2 bases from V and 4 bases from J, with 5 bases between. The CDR3 protein is CASSLIAETQYF. CDR3 in DNA: TGTGCCAGCAGCTTAATAGCAGAGACCCAGTACTTC.

This chain uses TRBV7-9 with TRBJ1-2, with D unresolved. This CDR3 is built from 14 residues. The germline V and J ends were trimmed by 1 base and 2 bases, with 8 bases remaining between them. The germline gives CDR1 SEHNR, CDR2 FQNEAQ (reference sequence). CDR3 nucleotides: TGTGCCAGCAGCTTAGGAACAGTCAACTATGGCTACACCTTC. Protein product: CASSLGTVNYGYTF.